Presented here are 8 T cell receptor beta chains from one specimen sequenced in a study of blood T cell repertoires in COVID-19. Only in-frame clones appear in the TCRdb table, and some are missing; sequencing was by immunoSEQ multiplex PCR. The sample carries more than 250,000 clones, 86% recorded once. Specimen: peripheral blood. The receptor set was obtained from a woman aged 45-59 years with acute or convalescent COVID-19.

The rearrangement joins TRBV10-3 to TRBJ2-3; 8 bases match TRBD2. The CDR3 spans 15 residues. Trimming took 6 bases from V and 6 from J; bases not matched to a gene: 11. Germline V lookup: CDR1 ENHRY, CDR2 SYGVKD. CDR3 amino acids: CAISSSGTSFDTQYF. As DNA, the CDR3 is TGTGCCATCAGCAGCTCCGGGACTAGTTTTGATACGCAGTATTTT.

The chain carries TRBV6-8 and TRBJ2-1, with D tentatively TRBD2 (5 bases). V gave up 8 bases and J gave up 5 bases, with 19 bases separating them. Germline values: CDR1 MNHGY, CDR2 SAAAGT. The CDR3 has 15 residues. CDR3 in amino acids: CASPSDSERHNEQFF. The CDR3 region has the DNA TGTGCCAGCCCATCTGATAGCGAAAGGCACAATGAGCAGTTCTTC.

The chain joins TRBV6-6 to TRBJ1-5, with 9 bases fitting TRBD1. This CDR3 is built from 15 residues. Germline CDR1 reads MNHNY; CDR2 reads SVGAGI (reference sequence). Unmatched junction bases numbered 9, after V lost 6 bases and J lost 6 bases. The CDR3 DNA sequence: TGTGCCAGCAGACCCGGGACAGGGCAAGGTCAGCCCCAGCATTTT. Its protein is CASRPGTGQGQPQHF.

The chain couples TRBV7-8 to TRBJ2-5; 11 nucleotides match TRBD2. Per germline, CDR1 SGHVS and CDR2 FQNEAQ. With V trimmed by 5 bases and J by 4 bases, 3 bases remained unmatched. CDR3 length: 14 residues. The DNA of the CDR3 is TGTGCCAGCAGCAGCGGACTAGCGGGAGAGACCCAGTACTTC. Encoded protein: CASSSGLAGETQYF. The whole variable domain, remainder taken from reference TRBV7-8 and TRBJ2-5, is GAGVSQSPRYKVAKRGQDVALRCDPISGHVSLFWYQQALGQGPEFLTYFQNEAQLDKSGLPSDRFFAERPEGSVSTLKIQRTQQEDSAVYLCASSSGLAGETQYFGPGTRLLVL.

The chain recombines TRBV28 with TRBJ1-2; possible D gene TRBD1, 6 bases. Germline CDR1 and CDR2: MDHEN and SYDVKM. The CDR3 covers 17 residues. The V end lost 6 bases, the J end lost 8 bases, and 28 bases lay between the germline ends. The CDR3: CASSHSTGRSHDGGYTF. CDR3 in DNA: TGTGCCAGCAGCCACTCAACAGGGCGATCCCACGACGGGGGCTACACCTTC.

The chain has TRBV7-9 and TRBJ2-1; maybe TRBD2 (5 bases). CDR1 and CDR2 (germline): SEHNR, FQNEAQ (reference sequence). The CDR3 covers 17 residues. V lost 5 bases and J 0 bases, leaving 17 bases between the germline ends. CDR3 sequence (DNA): TGTGCCAGCAGCCCGGCGGCAAGCGGTAGCTCCTACAATGAGCAGTTCTTC. Translated: CASSPAASGSSYNEQFF.

The chain has TRBV6-6 and TRBJ2-7; TRBD1 agrees at 8 bases. CDR1 is MNHNY and CDR2 is SVGAGI in the germline V gene (reference sequence). The junction had 11 bases not matched to a gene; V was cut back by 5 bases and J by 5 bases. There are 15 residues in the CDR3. CDR3 coding DNA: TGTGCCAGCAGTCGCCCGACAGGGGCTACCCACGAGCAGTACTTC. It codes for CASSRPTGATHEQYF.

The sample holds a few counts of this clone. The chain links TRBV5-1 to TRBJ2-5, with TRBD1 matching 7 bases. Germline CDR1 is SGHRS and CDR2 is YFSETQ. The CDR3 loop spans 15 amino acids. With V trimmed by 4 bases and J by 0 bases, 6 bases remained unmatched. CDR3 in amino acids: CASSTSTGNQETQYF. In nucleotides, the CDR3 is TGCGCCAGCAGCACCTCGACAGGGAACCAAGAGACCCAGTACTTC.